The next 28 T cell receptor beta chains were all read from a single sample in a study of T cell changes during pregnancy in multiple sclerosis (dated by TCRdb to between 2018 and 2021). The library was prepared using the immunoSEQ multiplex PCR assay. TCRdb took over this immuneACCESS table, retaining in-frame rearrangements with V and J assigned. Such tables are incomplete; in checked studies, under half of the missing clones stem from an unresolved V gene, and the remainder is unexplained. Recorded for this sample are about 110,000 clones; roughly 92% of them occurred a single time. The top ten constitute around 3.5% of the sample. This sample comprised peripheral blood, obtained after pregnancy. Source of these receptors: a female donor with multiple sclerosis, enrolled in a pregnancy study.

The chain uses TRBV2 and TRBJ2-7; possibly TRBD2 for D (6 bases). The V gene's germline CDR1 is SNHLY and CDR2 FYNNEI. V was pared by 7 bases and J by 2 bases, with 18 bases between. The CDR3 extends over 15 amino acids. CDR3 nucleotides: TGTGCCAGCACCGAAGAGGAGGGGCTCCCCTACGAGCAGTACTTC. Residues: CASTEEEGLPYEQYF.

This clone was picked up one time. J is TRBJ1-4 and V is TRBV7-9, with unresolved D. V was clipped by 5 bases and J by 0 bases, with 10 bases between them. Germline CDR1 and CDR2: SEHNR and FQNEAQ (reference sequence). CDR3 length: 15 amino acids. The CDR3 sequence: CASSPPGATNEKLFF. The DNA for the CDR3 is TGTGCCAGCAGCCCTCCGGGTGCAACTAATGAAAAACTGTTTTTT.

The chain couples TRBV7-9 to TRBJ1-2, with 10 bases lining up with TRBD1. CDR1 is SEHNR and CDR2 is FQNEAQ in the germline V gene (reference sequence). The CDR3 sequence is 13 residues long. The V gene end was trimmed by 6 bases and the J gene end by 9 bases; junction bases not matched to a gene: 7. The CDR3 sequence is CASSVGQGDSYTF. In DNA, the CDR3 is TGTGCCAGCAGTGTAGGACAGGGGGATAGCTACACCTTC.

The chain couples TRBV6-1 to TRBJ2-7; tentative D call: TRBD1 (6 bases). This CDR3 has 15 amino acids. Trimming left V 8 bases short and J 1 base short, with 18 bases between. Germline lookup yields CDR1 MNHNS and CDR2 SASEGT. The CDR3 sequence: CASVPTQGASYEQYF. CDR3 DNA: TGTGCCAGCGTACCAACACAGGGTGCGTCCTACGAGCAGTACTTC.

The chain couples TRBV5-1 to TRBJ1-1; TRBD1 aligns across 8 bases. The V gene's germline CDR1 is SGHRS and CDR2 YFSETQ. V lost 2 bases, J lost 5 bases, and 8 bases stayed unmatched. The CDR3 covers 15 residues. The CDR3 protein is CASSFRSGGATEAFF. The CDR3 DNA follows: TGCGCCAGCAGCTTCCGGTCAGGGGGCGCGACTGAAGCTTTCTTT.

This chain joins TRBV11-2 and TRBJ2-7, with TRBD2 identical over 13 bases. The ends lost 7 bases at V and 2 bases at J; junction bases unmatched: 8. Germline lookup yields CDR1 SGHAT and CDR2 FQNNGV. The CDR3 length is 16 residues. Written as DNA, the CDR3 is TGTGCCAGCACGCCGGCCGGGACTAGCGGGGCCTACGAGCAGTACTTC. It specifies CASTPAGTSGAYEQYF. The full variable domain, in which reference TRBV11-2 and TRBJ2-7 provide the parts outside the CDR3, is EAGVAQSPRYKIIEKRQSVAFWCNPISGHATLYWYQQILGQGPKLLIQFQNNGVVDDSQLPKDRFSAERLKGVDSTLKIQPAKLEDSAVYLCASTPAGTSGAYEQYFGPGTRLTVT.

CDR3: CAWDPVWEGNQPQHF. The CDR3 DNA follows: TGTGCCTGGGACCCAGTCTGGGAGGGGAATCAGCCCCAGCATTTT. The chain employs TRBV30 and TRBJ1-5, with D perhaps TRBD1 (5 bases). Trimming removed 5 bases from V and 4 bases from J, with 18 bases in between. Germline V gene data show CDR1 as GTSNPN and CDR2 as SVGIG (reference sequence). The CDR3 is 15 amino acids.

The sample holds one count of this clone. The chain recombines TRBV5-1 with TRBJ1-6; 9 bases align to TRBD1. The trim removed 4 bases at V and 9 bases at J, leaving 8 bases unmatched. The CDR3 is 15 residues long. Germline V gene sequence: CDR1 SGHRS, CDR2 YFSETQ. The CDR3 DNA is TGCGCCAGCAGCCCCGGGACAGGGCCGGGTTCACCCCTCCACTTT. Amino acid sequence: CASSPGTGPGSPLHF.

The chain employs TRBV30 and TRBJ1-5; D is uncertain. Trimming took off 2 bases at V and 5 bases at J, with 10 bases between the two ends. Germline V CDR1 and CDR2: GTSNPN, SVGIG (reference sequence). The CDR3 totals 13 residues. CDR3 region: CAWSLGDDQPQHF. In DNA, the CDR3 is TGTGCCTGGAGTCTGGGAGACGATCAGCCCCAGCATTTT.

The chain is built from TRBV19 and TRBJ1-5; the match to TRBD1 covers 11 bases. This CDR3 region has 16 residues. The junction had 10 bases not matched to a gene; V was cut back by 8 bases and J by 4 bases. Germline CDR1 reads LNHDA; CDR2 reads SQIVND (reference sequence). The CDR3 nucleotides read TGTGCCAGTTCCGGACAGGGGGCAGGTTGGAATCAGCCCCAGCATTTT. Protein sequence: CASSGQGAGWNQPQHF.

The chain combines TRBV7-6 with TRBJ2-3; the match to TRBD1 covers 10 bases. Germline V gene sequence: CDR1 SGHVS, CDR2 FNYEAQ. The CDR3 has 14 amino acids. J gave up 6 bases and V 5 bases, and 5 bases lay outside the gene matches. This chain's CDR3 is CASSTRGQGDTQYF. The CDR3 region has the DNA TGTGCCAGCAGCACCCGGGGACAGGGGGATACGCAGTATTTT.

V is TRBV25-1 and J is TRBJ1-5; possibly TRBD1 for D (6 bases). V dropped 3 bases and J dropped 4 bases, with 10 bases sitting between them. This CDR3 has 14 amino acids. Looked up from germline, CDR1 is MGHDK and CDR2 is SYGVNS. This CDR3 reads CASSETGQNQPQHF. In nucleotides, the CDR3 is TGTGCCAGCAGTGAGACCGGACAGAATCAGCCCCAGCATTTT.

The V gene is TRBV6-6, the J gene TRBJ1-1, with D tentatively TRBD1 (5 bases). CDR3 length: 14 residues. Trimming left V 6 bases short and J 3 bases short, with 14 bases between. Germline assignment: CDR1 MNHNY and CDR2 SVGAGI (reference sequence). DNA of the CDR3: TGTGCCAGCAGAGCCCCGGGGGGGGACACTGAAGCTTTCTTT. It yields the protein CASRAPGGDTEAFF.

The chain combines TRBV9 with TRBJ2-5; TRBD2 agrees at 11 bases. CDR1 and CDR2 from the germline V gene are SGDLS and YYNGEE. Trimming took 4 bases from V and 7 from J; bases not matched to a gene: 9. The CDR3 runs to 15 residues. This CDR3 is CASSTHSGGGLTQYF. For the CDR3, the DNA is TGTGCCAGCAGCACCCATAGCGGGGGGGGATTGACCCAGTACTTC.

This chain uses TRBV7-3 with TRBJ1-6, with D hard to call. CDR3 length equals 15 residues. Germline CDR1 SGHTA, CDR2 FQGTGA. V was shortened by 6 bases and J by 9 bases, with 18 bases between the two germline ends. CDR3 sequence (DNA): TGTGCCAGCAGTTATGACGGAGGTGTGGGTTCACCCCTCCACTTT. Protein product: CASSYDGGVGSPLHF.

V usage is TRBV11-2 and J usage is TRBJ2-7, with TRBD2 identical over 7 bases. Germline CDR1 SGHAT, CDR2 FQNNGV. The CDR3 is 13 residues long. Trimming took 4 bases from V and 7 from J; bases not matched to a gene: 7. CDR3 in amino acids: CASSYTREGEQYF. CDR3 bases: TGTGCCAGCAGCTACACAAGGGAGGGAGAGCAGTACTTC.

V usage is TRBV25-1 and J usage is TRBJ1-2, with 8 bases identical to TRBD1. CDR1 is MGHDK, CDR2 SYGVNS, per germline. V trimming: 3 bases; J trimming: 4 bases; junction bases outside the gene matches: 4. The CDR3 sequence is 14 residues long. The CDR3 nucleotides are TGTGCCAGCAGTGACAGGGGGCCGGGCTATGGCTACACCTTC. Protein product: CASSDRGPGYGYTF.

The chain combines TRBV9 with TRBJ2-2, with 8 bases fitting TRBD1. The J segment lost 0 bases and the V segment lost 4 bases, leaving 5 bases of the junction unmatched. Germline V gene sequence: CDR1 SGDLS, CDR2 YYNGEE. CDR3 length: 16 amino acids. Written as DNA, the CDR3 is TGTGCCAGCAGCCTTCAGGGGGCCCCGAACACCGGGGAGCTGTTTTTT. It is translated as CASSLQGAPNTGELFF.

This clone occurred a few times. The chain employs TRBV4-1 and TRBJ2-3, with a tentative D call TRBD2 (6 bases). Germline V gene sequence: CDR1 MGHRA, CDR2 YSYEKL. V was shortened by 4 bases and J by 4 bases, with 21 bases between the two germline ends. This CDR3 contains 17 residues. DNA of the CDR3: TGCGCCAGCAGCCCTTTCTTCGGAGGGTATCGCGCAGATACGCAGTATTTT. This codes for CASSPFFGGYRADTQYF.

V and J are TRBV5-6 and TRBJ2-1; D not certain. With 1 base removed from V and 8 bases from J, the gap between germline ends came to 7 bases. CDR3 length: 12 residues. Germline-derived CDR1 and CDR2 are SGHDT and YYEEEE. CDR3 coding DNA: TGTGCCAGCAGCTTGTACGGGTATGAGCAGTTCTTC. Translation gives CASSLYGYEQFF.

The CDR3 DNA reads TGCGCCAGCAGCTTGGCAGGGCGGAGTGAGCAGTTCTTC. Amino acids: CASSLAGRSEQFF. V is TRBV5-1 and J is TRBJ2-1; tentative D call: TRBD1 (5 bases). The CDR3 consists of 13 residues. V was pared by 0 bases and J by 9 bases, with 10 bases between. The germline V gene encodes CDR1 SGHRS and CDR2 YFSETQ. The variable domain in full, with the rest retrieved from reference TRBV5-1 and TRBJ2-1, is KAGVTQTPRYLIKTRGQQVTLSCSPISGHRSVSWYQQTPGQGLQFLFEYFSETQRNKGNFPGRFSGRQFSNSRSEMNVSTLELGDSALYLCASSLAGRSEQFFGPGTRLTVL.

CDR3 sequence reads: CASRSGTGELFF. In nucleotides, the CDR3 is TGTGCCAGCAGATCGGGGACCGGGGAGCTGTTTTTT. The rearrangement links TRBV9 to TRBJ2-2, with D maybe TRBD2 (5 bases). The V and J ends lost 5 bases and 5 bases respectively, with 7 bases between them. The germline V gene encodes CDR1 SGDLS and CDR2 YYNGEE. The CDR3 extends over 12 amino acids.

V is TRBV18 and J is TRBJ2-7; D is perhaps TRBD2 (6 bases). CDR1 is KGHSH and CDR2 is LQKENI in the germline V gene. The CDR3 has 14 residues. Trimming took off 0 bases at V and 3 bases at J, with 9 bases between the two ends. CDR3 region: CASSPPMEGYEQYF. CDR3 nucleotides: TGTGCCAGCTCACCACCGATGGAGGGCTACGAGCAGTACTTC.

This clone was seen a handful of times. The CDR3 here is CASKVGGTYEQYF. Here the CDR3 DNA reads TGTGCCAGCAAAGTAGGAGGGACGTACGAGCAGTACTTC. The J gene is TRBJ2-7, the V gene TRBV7-2, with a weak D call TRBD2 (6 bases). The length of the CDR3 is 13 residues. CDR1 is SGHTA and CDR2 is FQGNSA in the germline V gene. The germline V and J ends were trimmed by 7 bases and 4 bases, with 14 bases remaining between them. Based on the CDR3 plus reference TRBV7-2 and TRBJ2-7, the full variable domain is GAGVSQSPSNKVTEKGKDVELRCDPISGHTALYWYRQSLGQGLEFLIYFQGNSAPDKSGLPSDRFSAERTGGSVSTLTIQRTQQEDSAVYLCASKVGGTYEQYFGPGTRLTVT.

The chain joins TRBV19 to TRBJ2-2, with 11 bases aligning to TRBD1. The V gene's germline CDR1 is LNHDA and CDR2 SQIVND (reference sequence). CDR3 size: 18 residues. Germline trimming cut 4 bases from V and 3 bases from J; bases unmatched to any gene: 10. DNA for the CDR3: TGTGCCAGTAGTACTATTGGACAGGGGGCCTGGGACACCGGGGAGCTGTTTTTT. This sequence encodes CASSTIGQGAWDTGELFF.

The chain recombines TRBV5-6 with TRBJ1-5; D remains unclear. This CDR3 is built from 14 residues. Germline V gives CDR1 SGHDT, CDR2 YYEEEE. Trimming pared 2 bases from V and 2 bases from J, leaving 8 bases between. The CDR3 DNA follows: TGTGCCAGCAGCTTTGGGAGTGGCAATCAGCCCCAGCATTTT. Its translation is CASSFGSGNQPQHF.

V gene TRBV29-1 combines with J gene TRBJ2-4; TRBD1 aligns across 7 bases. CDR3 size: 12 residues. Per the germline V gene, CDR1 is SQVTM and CDR2 is ANQGSEA. V lost 6 bases and J lost 9; bases outside the gene matches: 8. CDR3 coding DNA: TGCAGCGTCCGAGTGACAGGGCCCATTCAGTACTTC. Amino acids: CSVRVTGPIQYF. Complete variable domain (other parts from reference TRBV29-1 and TRBJ2-4): SAVISQKPSRDICQRGTSLTIQCQVDSQVTMMFWYRQQPGQSLTLIATANQGSEATYESGFVIDKFPISRPNLTFSTLTVSNMSPEDSSIYLCSVRVTGPIQYFGAGTRLSVL.

This clone was recorded only once. This chain uses TRBV27 with TRBJ1-2; possible D gene TRBD1, 5 bases. V lost 6 bases, J lost 4 bases, and 18 bases lay in between. Germline CDR1 MNHEY, CDR2 SMNVEV (reference sequence). This CDR3 spans 15 amino acids. CDR3 in DNA: TGTGCCAGCAGCCCTCATCAGGGTGAAGTCTATGGCTACACCTTC. This translates into CASSPHQGEVYGYTF.